The clone carrying this TCR beta chain was picked up many times. Antigen specificity is unknown. This sample stems from a study of T cells after posttransplantation cyclophosphamide. Whole-study results and caveats: Later blood repertoires were often dominated by clones from the donor CD8+ memory compartment. Recipient CMV seropositivity and CMV reactivation strongly tracked TRB clonality. Tissue-infiltrating T cells from skin or gut overlapped little with blood T cells.

Only in-frame clones appear in the TCRdb table, and some are missing; sequencing was by immunoSEQ multiplex PCR. Recorded here are under 4,000 clones, none singletons. Busulfan-fludarabine conditioning, marrow transplant, and cyclophosphamide on days +3 and +4 were administered. Looked up from germline, CDR1 is SGHKS and CDR2 is YYEKEE (reference sequence). Trimming shortened V by 4 bases and J by 2 bases, and 7 bases separated the two germline ends. The CDR3 has 12 amino acids. The sequences come from PBMCs, collected 84 days after allogeneic stem cell transplant with posttransplant cyclophosphamide. The V call is TRBV5-5, the J call TRBJ2-7; D ambiguous. The clonotype was recovered from a female patient aged 35-55 years who received an allogeneic stem cell transplant from a related donor, was CMV-positive, and had no GVHD. T cells may partly derive from the graft donor. The CDR3: CASSAIPYEQYF. In DNA, the CDR3 is TGTGCCAGCAGCGCGATACCCTACGAGCAGTACTTC.